This paragraph reports one TCR beta chain. The sample belongs to a study of T cell responses to AZD1222 COVID-19 vaccine. Looked up from germline, CDR1 is MNHEY and CDR2 is SVGAGI. V shed 5 bases and J 9 bases; nucleotides not matched to a gene: 6. This CDR3 region has 13 residues. The table came from immunoSEQ multiplex PCR; TCRdb's copy has only in-frame clones and leaves some out. The table records around 70,000 clones, about 80% of them present only once. The receptor was derived from an adult in good health. The rearrangement uses TRBV6-5 and TRBJ2-1, with TRBD1 matching 8 bases. The specimen was peripheral blood, collected on day 0 of AZD1222 vaccination. CDR3: CASSLTGDGEQFF. The CDR3 coding sequence is TGTGCCAGCAGTCTGACAGGGGACGGTGAGCAGTTCTTC.